A selection of T cell receptor beta chains follows, all from one sample in a study of shared clonotypes between healthy human individuals. Assay used: immunoSEQ multiplex PCR; TCRdb lists only in-frame clones, some missing. This table holds over 1.4 million clones, 96% found once. Sequencing was carried out using naive CD4+ T cells sorted from blood. The receptors come from a man aged 25-40 years in good health. The CDR3 runs from the conserved cysteine through the conserved F or W. A D gene is named only where the DNA matches it firmly. Where a row states a size, it is once, few, many or the class of an expanded clone; other rows omit it.

abundance	len	v_gene	d_gene	j_gene	CDR3aa	CDR3nt
NA	17	TRBV27	TRBD2	TRBJ2-3	CASSLSRRRELADTQYF	TGTGCCAGCAGTTTATCGCGGCGGCGGGAGCTCGCAGATACGCAGTATTTT
NA	15	TRBV28	TRBD1	TRBJ2-7	CASTMGDRASYEQYF	TGTGCCAGCACTATGGGGGACAGGGCTTCCTACGAGCAGTACTTC
NA	15	TRBV6-5	TRBD2	TRBJ2-1	CASSRGTSGRNEQFF	TGTGCCAGCAGTCGCGGGACTAGCGGGAGGAATGAGCAGTTCTTC
once	15	TRBV5-4	TRBD2	TRBJ2-5	CASSSKRGNQETQYF	TGTGCCAGCAGCTCCAAGCGGGGCAACCAAGAGACCCAGTACTTC
NA	12	TRBV7-8	NA	TRBJ1-5	CASSLDDQPQHF	TGTGCCAGCAGCTTGGATGATCAGCCCCAGCATTTT
NA	15	TRBV28	TRBD2	TRBJ2-2	CASIGTSGNTGELFF	TGTGCCAGCATTGGGACTAGCGGGAACACCGGGGAGCTGTTTTTT
NA	14	TRBV7-9	TRBD1	TRBJ1-2	CASSQPGQGYGYTF	TGTGCCAGCAGCCAACCGGGACAGGGATATGGCTACACCTTC
NA	14	TRBV5-4	NA	TRBJ1-3	CASSPGTGRNTIYF	TGTGCCAGCAGCCCTGGTACAGGTAGAAACACCATATATTTT
once	16	TRBV28	NA	TRBJ2-2	CASSGSGWGDTGELFF	TGTGCCAGCAGCGGTTCAGGGTGGGGCGACACCGGGGAGCTGTTTTTT
NA	13	TRBV7-8	NA	TRBJ2-1	CASSSDRPNEQFF	TGTGCCAGCAGCTCGGACAGACCCAATGAGCAGTTCTTC
NA	15	TRBV19	NA	TRBJ2-6	CASTDRPSGANVLTF	TGTGCCAGTACTGACAGGCCCTCTGGGGCCAACGTCCTGACTTTC
NA	13	TRBV15	NA	TRBJ1-1	CATSRNLDTEAFF	TGTGCCACCAGCAGAAATTTGGACACTGAAGCTTTCTTT
NA	14	TRBV5-1	NA	TRBJ1-1	CASRPDGLNTEAFF	TGCGCCAGCAGACCAGACGGTTTGAACACTGAAGCTTTCTTT
NA	13	TRBV14	NA	TRBJ2-7	CASSQKPPYEQYF	TGTGCCAGCAGCCAAAAACCCCCCTACGAGCAGTACTTC
NA	16	TRBV9	NA	TRBJ2-2	CASSVGLGFDTGELFF	TGTGCCAGCAGCGTAGGATTAGGGTTCGACACCGGGGAGCTGTTTTTT
NA	15	TRBV5-4	NA	TRBJ2-1	CASSLRVGTFNEQFF	TGTGCCAGCAGCTTGAGAGTAGGAACCTTCAATGAGCAGTTCTTC
once	14	TRBV6-5	NA	TRBJ2-5	CASSYSPLRETQYF	TGTGCCAGCAGTTACTCTCCCCTCCGAGAGACCCAGTACTTC
NA	12	TRBV7-8	NA	TRBJ2-7	CASSPQGHEQYF	TGTGCCAGCAGCCCCCAGGGGCACGAGCAGTACTTC
NA	16	TRBV7-9	NA	TRBJ1-4	CASSPGSGATNEKLFF	TGTGCCAGCAGCCCCGGCTCCGGCGCAACTAATGAAAAACTGTTTTTT
NA	14	TRBV2	TRBD2	TRBJ2-1	CASSDSGRYNEQFF	TGTGCCAGCAGTGATAGCGGGAGATACAATGAGCAGTTCTTC
NA	17	TRBV7-3	NA	TRBJ2-3	CASSLTPGHSSTDTQYF	TGTGCCAGCAGCTTAACCCCCGGGCACTCTAGCACAGATACGCAGTATTTT
NA	13	TRBV7-9	NA	TRBJ2-1	CASSPRGSNEQFF	TGTGCCAGCAGCCCAAGGGGGAGCAATGAGCAGTTCTTC
NA	15	TRBV9	TRBD2	TRBJ2-3	CASSVGTSGGLTQYF	TGTGCCAGCAGCGTAGGGACTAGCGGGGGCCTAACGCAGTATTTT
NA	12	TRBV6-1	NA	TRBJ1-5	CASSEAGEPQHF	TGTGCCAGCAGTGAAGCGGGCGAGCCCCAGCATTTT
NA	15	TRBV5-4	TRBD1	TRBJ1-1	CASSLASQGGTEAFF	TGTGCCAGCAGCTTGGCCTCCCAGGGGGGGACTGAAGCTTTCTTT
NA	13	TRBV18	NA	TRBJ2-7	CASSQGQRVEQYF	TGTGCCAGCTCCCAAGGACAGAGGGTCGAGCAGTACTTC
NA	16	TRBV5-1	NA	TRBJ2-3	CASSSLMGDGADTQYF	TGCGCCAGCAGCTCCCTTATGGGGGATGGGGCAGATACGCAGTATTTT
NA	15	TRBV11-2	NA	TRBJ2-1	CASSLEGTGDNEQFF	TGTGCCAGCAGCTTAGAAGGGACTGGGGACAATGAGCAGTTCTTC
NA	16	TRBV11-2	NA	TRBJ1-5	CASSLDGSVSNQPQHF	TGTGCCAGCAGCTTAGACGGCTCAGTTAGCAATCAGCCCCAGCATTTT
NA	11	TRBV29-1	TRBD2	TRBJ2-7	CSGRERDEQYF	TGCAGCGGGCGGGAGAGAGACGAGCAGTACTTC
few	12	TRBV18	NA	TRBJ1-5	CASSPTGQPQHF	TGTGCCAGCTCACCTACAGGTCAGCCCCAGCATTTT
NA	14	TRBV6-5	NA	TRBJ2-6	CASKGGVGANVLTF	TGTGCCAGCAAGGGCGGGGTTGGGGCCAACGTCCTGACTTTC
NA	16	TRBV9	NA	TRBJ1-1	CASSVLPWGANTEAFF	TGTGCCAGCAGCGTACTCCCGTGGGGGGCGAACACTGAAGCTTTCTTT
NA	13	TRBV19	NA	TRBJ2-5	CASSIREQETQYF	TGTGCCAGTAGTATTCGGGAACAAGAGACCCAGTACTTC
NA	14	TRBV28	NA	TRBJ1-1	CAIGPGSWNTEAFF	TGTGCCATCGGTCCAGGGTCCTGGAACACTGAAGCTTTCTTT
NA	18	TRBV27	NA	TRBJ2-3	CASSLGPPSGQHTDTQYF	TGTGCCAGCAGTTTAGGCCCCCCAAGCGGCCAACACACAGATACGCAGTATTTT
NA	11	TRBV7-6	NA	TRBJ2-4	CASSSGAIQYF	TGTGCCAGCAGCTCCGGAGCCATTCAGTACTTC
NA	15	TRBV27	TRBD1	TRBJ2-5	CASSLGTGGRETQYF	TGTGCCAGCAGTCTAGGGACAGGGGGCCGGGAGACCCAGTACTTC
NA	18	TRBV5-1	TRBD2	TRBJ2-6	CASSTGLAGVSGANVLTF	TGCGCCAGCAGCACGGGACTAGCGGGAGTCTCTGGGGCCAACGTCCTGACTTTC
NA	17	TRBV11-2	NA	TRBJ2-3	CASSLDRAGFLTDTQYF	TGTGCCAGCAGCTTAGATCGTGCAGGGTTCCTCACAGATACGCAGTATTTT
NA	15	TRBV7-9	TRBD2	TRBJ2-1	CASSFLAGAYNEQFF	TGTGCCAGCAGCTTCCTAGCGGGAGCCTACAATGAGCAGTTCTTC
NA	11	TRBV28	NA	TRBJ1-1	CASSLATEAFF	TGTGCCAGCAGTTTGGCCACTGAAGCTTTCTTT
NA	15	TRBV11-2	NA	TRBJ2-5	CASSLELGGWETQYF	TGTGCCAGCAGCTTAGAACTAGGAGGCTGGGAGACCCAGTACTTC
NA	13	TRBV10-3	NA	TRBJ1-2	CAIRPGANYGYTF	TGTGCCATCAGACCGGGCGCTAACTATGGCTACACCTTC
once	17	TRBV9	NA	TRBJ2-1	CASSPPLRAEGHNEQFF	TGTGCCAGCAGCCCCCCCCTTAGGGCAGAAGGGCACAATGAGCAGTTCTTC